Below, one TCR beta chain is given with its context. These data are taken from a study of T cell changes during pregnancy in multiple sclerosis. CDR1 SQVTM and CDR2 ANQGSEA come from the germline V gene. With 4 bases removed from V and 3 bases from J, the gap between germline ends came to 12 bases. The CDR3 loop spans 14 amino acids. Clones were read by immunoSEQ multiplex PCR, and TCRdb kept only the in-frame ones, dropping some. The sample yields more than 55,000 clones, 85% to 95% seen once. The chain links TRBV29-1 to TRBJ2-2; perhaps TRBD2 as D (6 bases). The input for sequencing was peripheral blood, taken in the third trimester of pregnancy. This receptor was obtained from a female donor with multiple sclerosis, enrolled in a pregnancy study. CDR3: CSVGISGHTGELFF. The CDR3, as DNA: TGCAGCGTTGGTATTAGCGGACACACCGGGGAGCTGTTTTTT.